This T cell receptor (beta chain) was sequenced in a study of metastatic and nonmetastatic thyroid tumors. Findings of the study overall: Relative to benign nodules, malignant thyroid tumors were reportedly characterized by significantly elevated TCR beta diversity in blood and tumor.

This clone has just a few counts. Its antigen is unknown. TCRdb used MiXCR to call clones anew from the PCR reads. The repertoire holds about 4,000 clones, with 30% to 40% as singletons. There were no patients who had received any treatment before thyroid surgery. Germline lookup yields CDR1 KGHDR and CDR2 SFDVKD. Unmatched junction bases numbered 12, after V lost 6 bases and J lost 8 bases. The CDR3 length is 15 residues. The rearrangement joins TRBV24-1 to TRBJ2-1, with TRBD2 matching 7 bases. The sequence came from a male donor with papillary thyroid cancer or a benign thyroid nodule (not recorded which). Some clones in this sample may be carry-over from other donors' samples. Material for sequencing was adjacent normal tissue. The chain's CDR3 is CATSHWRETGDEQFF. The CDR3 DNA is TGTGCCACCAGTCATTGGCGGGAGACGGGGGATGAGCAGTTCTTC.